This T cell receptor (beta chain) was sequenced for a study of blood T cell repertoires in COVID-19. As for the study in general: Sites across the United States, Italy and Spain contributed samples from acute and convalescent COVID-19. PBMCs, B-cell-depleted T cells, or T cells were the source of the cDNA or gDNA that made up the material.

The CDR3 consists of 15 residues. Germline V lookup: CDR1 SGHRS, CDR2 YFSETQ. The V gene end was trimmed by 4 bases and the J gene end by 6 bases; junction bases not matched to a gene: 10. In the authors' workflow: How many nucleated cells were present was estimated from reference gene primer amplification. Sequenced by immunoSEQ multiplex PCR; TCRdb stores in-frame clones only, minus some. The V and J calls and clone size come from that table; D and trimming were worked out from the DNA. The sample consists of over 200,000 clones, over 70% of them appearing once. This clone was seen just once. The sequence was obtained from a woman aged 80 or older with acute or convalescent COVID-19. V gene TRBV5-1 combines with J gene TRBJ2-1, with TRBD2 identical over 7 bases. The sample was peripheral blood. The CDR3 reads CASSLGLPYGNEQFF. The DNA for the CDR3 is TGCGCCAGCAGCCTGGGACTACCCTACGGCAATGAGCAGTTCTTC.